The 7 T cell receptor beta chains reported below all come from one sample, sequenced in a study of blood T cell repertoires in COVID-19. Generated by immunoSEQ multiplex PCR, the TCRdb table keeps only in-frame clones and is missing some. The sample has roughly 180,000 clones, under 85% seen once. The sequenced sample was peripheral blood. All receptors derive from an elderly man with COVID-19, enrolled during active disease.

The sample holds a few counts of this clone. The chain recombines TRBV14 with TRBJ1-1, with a tentative D call TRBD1 (6 bases). This CDR3 has 14 amino acids. The germline V and J ends were trimmed by 5 bases and 3 bases, with 13 bases remaining between them. The germline gives CDR1 SGHDN, CDR2 FVKESK. The CDR3 DNA is TGTGCCAGCAGCGACGGGGCAGGGGACACTGAAGCTTTCTTT. This codes for CASSDGAGDTEAFF.

This sequence joins TRBV4-3 and TRBJ2-7, with TRBD1 matching 8 bases. Germline V gives CDR1 LGHNA, CDR2 YSLEER. V was clipped by 2 bases and J by 3 bases; unmatched bases: 6. The length of the CDR3 is 15 residues. CDR3 in DNA: TGCGCCAGCAGCCAACGACAGGGGCCTAACTACGAGCAGTACTTC. This gives the protein CASSQRQGPNYEQYF.

The chain uses TRBV29-1 and TRBJ1-1; D is ambiguous. The CDR3 contains 11 residues. The germline V gene encodes CDR1 SQVTM and CDR2 ANQGSEA. The germline V and J ends were trimmed by 4 bases and 3 bases, with 6 bases remaining between them. The CDR3 DNA reads as TGCAGCGTTGCCGGGTACACTGAAGCTTTCTTT. It specifies CSVAGYTEAFF.

V gene TRBV29-1 combines with J gene TRBJ1-1; the D is unclear. Per the germline V gene, CDR1 is SQVTM and CDR2 is ANQGSEA. CDR3 length: 11 residues. With 4 bases removed from V and 2 bases from J, the gap between germline ends came to 5 bases. This CDR3 reads CSVVFNTEAFF. As DNA, the CDR3 is TGCAGCGTTGTCTTCAACACTGAAGCTTTCTTT.

The chain's CDR3 is CASSSTANSNYGYTF. CDR3 nucleotide sequence: TGCGCCAGCAGCTCGACAGCGAACTCTAACTATGGCTACACCTTC. This chain connects TRBV5-1 to TRBJ1-2, with D maybe TRBD1 (5 bases). Trimming left V 3 bases short and J 0 bases short, with 12 bases between. Germline values: CDR1 SGHRS, CDR2 YFSETQ. This CDR3 is built from 15 residues.

V usage is TRBV28 and J usage is TRBJ1-5, with TRBD1 identical over 10 bases. V was pared by 0 bases and J by 9 bases, with 8 bases of the junction left unmatched. CDR1 is MDHEN and CDR2 is SYDVKM in the germline V gene. There are 16 residues in the CDR3. In nucleotides, the CDR3 is TGTGCCAGCAGTTTATGGGGGACAGGGGAATCGAGGCCCCAGCATTTT. Its protein product is CASSLWGTGESRPQHF.

This rearrangement joins TRBV19 to TRBJ2-7, with 8 bases lining up with TRBD2. Germline CDR1 and CDR2: LNHDA and SQIVND (reference sequence). V gave up 4 bases and J gave up 2 bases; unmatched junction bases: 7. The CDR3 sequence is 15 residues long. CDR3 residues: CASSTSGGGPYEQYF. The CDR3 region has the DNA TGTGCCAGTAGTACATCGGGAGGGGGTCCCTACGAGCAGTACTTC.